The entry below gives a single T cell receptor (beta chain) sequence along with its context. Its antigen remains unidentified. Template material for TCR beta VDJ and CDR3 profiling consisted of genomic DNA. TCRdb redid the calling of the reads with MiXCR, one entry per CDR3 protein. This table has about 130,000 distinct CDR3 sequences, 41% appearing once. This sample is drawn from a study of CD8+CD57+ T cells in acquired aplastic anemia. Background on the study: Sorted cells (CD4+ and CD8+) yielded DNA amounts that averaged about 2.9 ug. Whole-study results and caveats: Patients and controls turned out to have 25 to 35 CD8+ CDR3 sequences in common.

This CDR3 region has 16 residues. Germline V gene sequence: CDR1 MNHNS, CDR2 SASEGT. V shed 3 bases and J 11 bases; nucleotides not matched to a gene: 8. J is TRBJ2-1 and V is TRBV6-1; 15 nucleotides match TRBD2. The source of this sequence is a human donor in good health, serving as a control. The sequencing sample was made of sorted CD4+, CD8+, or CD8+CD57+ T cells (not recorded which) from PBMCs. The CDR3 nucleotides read TGTGCCAGCAGTGAGTACGGGACTAGCGGGGGGACGCAGCAGTTCTTC. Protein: CASSEYGTSGGTQQFF.